A selection of T cell receptor beta chains follows, all from one sample in a study of T cell responses to AZD1222 COVID-19 vaccine. Here immunoSEQ multiplex PCR was the method, and the copy in TCRdb shows in-frame clones only, minus some. The sample has 140,000 to 150,000 clones, roughly 88% seen once; the top ten hold under 7%. The sample here was peripheral blood, taken 28 days after the second dose of the MenACWY control vaccine. Receptors originate from an adult who received the MenACWY meningococcal vaccine as a control. The CDR3 runs from the conserved cysteine through the conserved F or W. The D gene is left open where the match is weak. Clone sizes are given selectively: once, few, many, or a class where the clone is expanded.

clone size: -
V gene: TRBV9
D gene: TRBD2
J gene: TRBJ2-1
CDR3 protein: CASSVVVGSGGGNEQFF
CDR3 DNA: TGTGCCAGCAGCGTAGTTGTTGGTAGCGGGGGAGGCAATGAGCAGTTCTTC

clone size: once
V gene: TRBV2
D gene: TRBD1
J gene: TRBJ2-1
CDR3 protein: CASSVGQGASYNEQFF
CDR3 DNA: TGTGCCAGCAGTGTAGGGCAGGGGGCTTCCTACAATGAGCAGTTCTTC

clone size: -
V gene: TRBV12-3/TRBV12-4
D gene: TRBD1
J gene: TRBJ1-1
CDR3 protein: CASSPGGTEAFF
CDR3 DNA: TGTGCCAGCAGTCCAGGGGGCACTGAAGCTTTCTTT

clone size: -
V gene: TRBV5-6
D gene: -
J gene: TRBJ1-1
CDR3 protein: CASSFRVWDTEAFF
CDR3 DNA: TGTGCCAGCAGCTTTCGGGTCTGGGACACTGAAGCTTTCTTT

clone size: -
V gene: TRBV4-1
D gene: -
J gene: TRBJ1-5
CDR3 protein: CASSHIRGNQPQHF
CDR3 DNA: TGCGCCAGCAGCCATATCAGGGGCAATCAGCCCCAGCATTTT

clone size: -
V gene: TRBV19
D gene: -
J gene: TRBJ1-2
CDR3 protein: CASSIQLFNYGYTF
CDR3 DNA: TGTGCCAGTAGTATTCAGCTATTTAACTATGGCTACACCTTC

clone size: -
V gene: TRBV5-8
D gene: -
J gene: TRBJ2-3
CDR3 protein: CASSFSGADTQYF
CDR3 DNA: TGTGCCAGCAGCTTTTCGGGGGCAGATACGCAGTATTTT

clone size: -
V gene: TRBV27
D gene: -
J gene: TRBJ2-5
CDR3 protein: CASSLSYASQETQYF
CDR3 DNA: TGTGCCAGCAGTTTATCGTACGCTAGTCAAGAGACCCAGTACTTC

clone size: -
V gene: TRBV30
D gene: -
J gene: TRBJ1-2
CDR3 protein: CAWSVNTVYGYTF
CDR3 DNA: TGTGCCTGGAGTGTAAATACGGTCTATGGCTACACCTTC

clone size: -
V gene: TRBV4-1
D gene: -
J gene: TRBJ2-5
CDR3 protein: CASSQDRAGRGETQYF
CDR3 DNA: TGCGCCAGCAGCCAAGATAGGGCGGGGAGGGGGGAGACCCAGTACTTC

clone size: -
V gene: TRBV6-2/TRBV6-3
D gene: -
J gene: TRBJ1-1
CDR3 protein: CASSYEWAEGAFF
CDR3 DNA: TGTGCCAGCAGTTACGAATGGGCAGAGGGAGCTTTCTTT

clone size: once
V gene: TRBV6-5
D gene: -
J gene: TRBJ2-5
CDR3 protein: CASSQDSLETQYF
CDR3 DNA: TGTGCCAGCAGTCAGGACAGTTTGGAGACCCAGTACTTC

clone size: -
V gene: TRBV5-1
D gene: TRBD1
J gene: TRBJ2-3
CDR3 protein: CASSLAQGASTDTQYF
CDR3 DNA: TGCGCCAGCAGCTTGGCCCAGGGGGCTAGCACAGATACGCAGTATTTT

clone size: -
V gene: TRBV20-1
D gene: -
J gene: TRBJ1-1
CDR3 protein: CSARGRTEAFF
CDR3 DNA: TGCAGTGCTAGAGGGAGGACTGAAGCTTTCTTT

clone size: -
V gene: TRBV5-6
D gene: -
J gene: TRBJ2-1
CDR3 protein: CASSGGPSSYNEQFF
CDR3 DNA: TGTGCCAGCAGCGGGGGACCCAGCTCCTACAATGAGCAGTTCTTC

clone size: -
V gene: TRBV3-1/TRBV3-2
D gene: -
J gene: TRBJ1-2
CDR3 protein: CASSQRTESYGYTF
CDR3 DNA: TGTGCCAGCAGCCAACGAACAGAAAGCTATGGCTACACCTTC